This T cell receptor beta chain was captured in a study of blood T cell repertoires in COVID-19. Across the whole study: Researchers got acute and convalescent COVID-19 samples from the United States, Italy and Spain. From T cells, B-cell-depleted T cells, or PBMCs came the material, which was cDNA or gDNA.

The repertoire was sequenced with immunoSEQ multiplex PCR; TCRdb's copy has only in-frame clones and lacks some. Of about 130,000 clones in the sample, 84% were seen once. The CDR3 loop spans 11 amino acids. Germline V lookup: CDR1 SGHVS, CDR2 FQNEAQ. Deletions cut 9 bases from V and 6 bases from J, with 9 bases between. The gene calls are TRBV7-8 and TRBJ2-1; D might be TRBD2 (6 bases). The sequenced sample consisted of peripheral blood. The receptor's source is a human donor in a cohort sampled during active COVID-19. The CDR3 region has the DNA TGTGCCAGTAGGAGGGGCAATGAGCAGTTCTTC. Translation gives CASRRGNEQFF.